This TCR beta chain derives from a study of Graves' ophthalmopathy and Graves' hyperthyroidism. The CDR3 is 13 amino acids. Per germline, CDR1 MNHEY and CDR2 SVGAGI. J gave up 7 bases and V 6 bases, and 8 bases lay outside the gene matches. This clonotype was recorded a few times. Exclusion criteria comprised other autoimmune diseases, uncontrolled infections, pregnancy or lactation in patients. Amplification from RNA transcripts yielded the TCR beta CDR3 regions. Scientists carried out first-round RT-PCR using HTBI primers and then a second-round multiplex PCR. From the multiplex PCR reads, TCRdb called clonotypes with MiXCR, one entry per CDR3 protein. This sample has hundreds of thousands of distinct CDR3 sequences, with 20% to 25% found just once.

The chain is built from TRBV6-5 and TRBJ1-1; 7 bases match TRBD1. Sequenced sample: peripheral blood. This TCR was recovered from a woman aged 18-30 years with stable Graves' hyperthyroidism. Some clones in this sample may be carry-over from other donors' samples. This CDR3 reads CASRLNRGGEAFF. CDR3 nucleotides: TGTGCCAGCAGGTTAAACAGGGGTGGTGAAGCTTTCTTT.